Following are 28 T cell receptor beta chains from one sample sequenced in a study of blood T cells in healthy people across ages. With a J-beta primer mix and a sample-barcoded 5' primer, a second PCR ran roughly 6 to 11 cycles. TCRdb fed the 5' RACE reads into MiXCR, producing one record per CDR3 protein. The table includes 700,000 to 1,000,000 distinct CDR3 sequences, roughly 44% detected once. Material for sequencing was blood. The origin of the receptors is a man aged 55 to 70 in good health.

The gene calls are TRBV28 and TRBJ2-1; maybe TRBD2 (5 bases). Per the germline V gene, CDR1 is MDHEN and CDR2 is SYDVKM. The CDR3 contains 11 residues. V dropped 4 bases and J dropped 10 bases, with 8 bases sitting between them. The CDR3 loop reads CASSYREEQFF. The CDR3 DNA follows: TGTGCCAGCAGTTATAGGGAGGAGCAGTTCTTC.

The J gene is TRBJ1-1, the V gene TRBV6-5; D ambiguous. V lost 4 bases and J 1 base, leaving 10 bases between the germline ends. Looked up from germline, CDR1 is MNHEY and CDR2 is SVGAGI. This CDR3 is built from 14 residues. CDR3 sequence reads: CASSSRWANTEAFF. The DNA for the CDR3 is TGTGCCAGCAGTTCCAGATGGGCGAACACTGAAGCTTTCTTT.

Only a few counts were recorded for this clonotype. V and J are TRBV4-1 and TRBJ1-2, with unresolved D. Germline V CDR1 and CDR2: MGHRA, YSYEKL. Trimming pared 1 base from V and 7 bases from J, leaving 13 bases between. This CDR3 is built from 14 residues. The CDR3 DNA sequence: TGCGCCAGCAGCCAAGTTGTATTGGTGGGTGGCTACACCTTC. Its protein is CASSQVVLVGGYTF.

Remarks on this clonotype: Its ends do not fully match the called genes, so a read error is possible. The rearrangement joins TRBV5-1 to TRBJ2-6, with D possibly matching TRBD1 (6 bases). CDR1 is SGHRS, CDR2 YFSETQ, per germline. The length of the CDR3 is 15 residues. In DNA form, the CDR3 reads TGCGCCAGCAGCGACAGGAGCTCTGGGGCCGACGTCCTGACTTTC. Translating gives CASSDRSSGADVLTF.

The V call is TRBV28, the J call TRBJ2-1; 12 bases are a match to TRBD2. The junction had 7 bases not matched to a gene; V was cut back by 4 bases and J by 6 bases. CDR3 length: 16 amino acids. Germline-derived CDR1 and CDR2 are MDHEN and SYDVKM. Written as DNA, the CDR3 is TGTGCCAGCAGTTCCGAACTAGCGGGGGGAAGCAATGAGCAGTTCTTC. This translates into CASSSELAGGSNEQFF.

This clonotype was seen only a few times. The CDR3 loop is CRAQGGNIQYF. DNA for the CDR3: TGCAGAGCCCAGGGGGGGAACATTCAGTACTTC. V and J are TRBV20-1 and TRBJ2-4, with D perhaps matching TRBD1 or TRBD2 (7 bases each). The CDR3 loop spans 11 amino acids. Looked up from germline, CDR1 is DFQATT and CDR2 is SNEGSKA (reference sequence).

This clonotype was counted only a few times. The CDR3 loop is CASSRTVSTNYNEQFF. CDR3 DNA sequence: TGTGCCAGCAGCCGTACGGTTAGCACAAACTACAATGAGCAGTTCTTC. V usage is TRBV14 and J usage is TRBJ2-1; D gene ambiguous. The ends were cut back, 4 bases at V and 3 bases at J, with 16 bases in the middle. The CDR3 totals 16 residues. Germline V CDR1 and CDR2: SGHDN, FVKESK.

This rearrangement joins TRBV7-3 to TRBJ2-1, with D unresolved. V lost 6 bases to trimming and J lost 8 bases, with 11 bases between them. This CDR3 has 12 amino acids. Germline V gene lookup returns CDR1 SGHTA and CDR2 FQGTGA. The DNA of the CDR3 is TGTGCCAGCAGTCAAAGGTTCGATGAGCAGTTCTTC. Translation: CASSQRFDEQFF.

The rearrangement links TRBV6-1 to TRBJ1-1; a weak D match, TRBD1 (5 bases). V dropped 0 bases and J dropped 6 bases, with 8 bases sitting between them. The germline V gene has CDR1 MNHNS and CDR2 SASEGT. The CDR3 has 13 residues. Here the CDR3 reads CASSEAGGAEAFF. DNA of the CDR3: TGTGCCAGCAGTGAAGCAGGAGGGGCTGAAGCTTTCTTT.

This clonotype was observed once. The chain joins TRBV20-1 to TRBJ2-7; 7 positions agree with TRBD1. Per germline, CDR1 DFQATT and CDR2 SNEGSKA (reference sequence). Germline trimming cut 0 bases from V and 7 bases from J; bases unmatched to any gene: 15. This CDR3 spans 16 amino acids. CDR3 bases: TGCAGTGCTAGAGATGAAAGGCGACAGGGCGGCAATGAGCAGTACTTC. Its protein product is CSARDERRQGGNEQYF.

Details on this clonotype: The junction differs from germline at one of its ends, possibly a read error. The genes are TRBV29-1 and TRBJ2-5, with TRBD1 matching 7 bases. CDR1 is SQVTM and CDR2 is ANQGSEA in the germline V gene. The CDR3 extends over 14 amino acids. CDR3 residues: CGVEVTGASETQYF. In nucleotides, the CDR3 is TGCGGCGTGGAGGTCACAGGGGCATCGGAGACCCAGTACTTC.

The V and J genes are TRBV28 and TRBJ2-1, with D possibly being TRBD2 (6 bases). The V and J ends lost 6 bases and 6 bases respectively, with 12 bases between them. CDR1 is MDHEN and CDR2 is SYDVKM in the germline V gene. The CDR3 has 13 amino acids. The CDR3 sequence: CASRLSGSNEQFF. The CDR3 DNA follows: TGTGCCAGCAGACTTAGCGGTTCCAATGAGCAGTTCTTC.

The chain links TRBV4-3 to TRBJ1-2, with D unresolved. Germline V gives CDR1 LGHNA, CDR2 YSLEER. Trimming stripped 0 bases from V and 4 bases from J, with 9 bases between. CDR3 size: 14 residues. The DNA for the CDR3 is TGCGCCAGCAGCCAAGATAGGTCAGCCTATGGCTACACCTTC. It is translated as CASSQDRSAYGYTF.

This clonotype was found once. This chain joins TRBV14 and TRBJ2-5; 7 nucleotides line up with TRBD1. The germline V gene encodes CDR1 SGHDN and CDR2 FVKESK. This CDR3 contains 15 residues. With V trimmed by 4 bases and J by 5 bases, 10 bases remained unmatched. CDR3: CASSPYRGMGETQYF. CDR3 in DNA: TGTGCCAGCAGCCCGTACAGGGGAATGGGTGAGACCCAGTACTTC.

The chain couples TRBV20-1 to TRBJ1-2; perhaps TRBD1 as D (5 bases). Trimming took 3 bases from V and 4 from J, leaving 12 bases between them. From germline, CDR1 is DFQATT and CDR2 SNEGSKA (reference sequence). This CDR3 contains 13 residues. The CDR3 nucleotides are TGCAGTGCTAGGAGGGAGGGACGCTATGGCTACACCTTC. This gives the protein CSARREGRYGYTF.

The chain carries TRBV6-5 and TRBJ1-1; no firm D call. V shed 6 bases and J shed 1 base, with 15 bases lying between them. From germline, CDR1 is MNHEY and CDR2 SVGAGI. This CDR3 is 15 amino acids long. The CDR3 region is CASRPPTHKNTEAFF. As DNA, the CDR3 is TGTGCCAGCAGACCACCGACACATAAGAACACTGAAGCTTTCTTT.

This clonotype was seen many times. The V call is TRBV7-2, the J call TRBJ2-1; D possibly corresponds to TRBD1 (5 bases). Trimming cost V 1 base and J 4 bases, with 8 bases left between them. The germline V gene encodes CDR1 SGHTA and CDR2 FQGNSA. The CDR3 runs 14 residues. As DNA, the CDR3 is TGTGCCAGCAGCTTAGGGACACGTTACAATGAGCAGTTCTTC. Translated: CASSLGTRYNEQFF. The entire variable domain, with the rest obtained from reference TRBV7-2 and TRBJ2-1, is as follows: GAGVSQSPSNKVTEKGKDVELRCDPISGHTALYWYRQSLGQGLEFLIYFQGNSAPDKSGLPSDRFSAERTGGSVSTLTIQRTQQEDSAVYLCASSLGTRYNEQFFGPGTRLTVL.

The rearrangement uses TRBV20-1 and TRBJ2-1, with D perhaps matching TRBD2 (5 bases). The CDR3 is 15 residues long. Germline CDR1 reads DFQATT; CDR2 reads SNEGSKA (reference sequence). V lost 0 bases and J 3 bases, leaving 12 bases between the germline ends. This CDR3 is CSARDLRRDYNEQFF. The CDR3 DNA reads as TGCAGTGCTAGAGATCTGCGCCGGGACTACAATGAGCAGTTCTTC.

The chain recombines TRBV20-1 with TRBJ2-7; D not certain. The V gene's germline CDR1 is DFQATT and CDR2 SNEGSKA (reference sequence). V dropped 0 bases and J dropped 0 bases, with 6 bases sitting between them. This CDR3 comprises 13 residues. This CDR3 is CSARDESSYEQYF. The CDR3 DNA reads as TGCAGTGCTAGAGATGAAAGCTCCTACGAGCAGTACTTC.

This chain uses TRBV7-2 with TRBJ2-1; D is unresolved. Trimming cost V 1 base and J 0 bases, with 13 bases left between them. This CDR3 spans 17 amino acids. Germline V lookup: CDR1 SGHTA, CDR2 FQGNSA. The CDR3 region is CASSLVGSSSSYNEQFF. For the CDR3, the DNA is TGTGCCAGCAGCTTAGTTGGCAGCTCGAGCTCCTACAATGAGCAGTTCTTC.

The chain carries TRBV12-3 or TRBV12-4 and TRBJ2-3; D assignment may be TRBD1 or TRBD2 (5 bases each). CDR3 length: 15 amino acids. The V end was cut by 0 bases, the J end by 4 bases, with 11 bases between. CDR3 coding DNA: TGTGCCAGCAGTTTAGCGGGACGGAGCGCAGATACGCAGTATTTT. This encodes CASSLAGRSADTQYF.

This chain connects TRBV28 to TRBJ1-1; the D gene is possibly TRBD1 (5 bases). The CDR3 has 14 amino acids. Germline V gene data show CDR1 as MDHEN and CDR2 as SYDVKM. Trimming stripped 5 bases from V and 4 bases from J, with 14 bases between. The CDR3 coding sequence is TGTGCCAGCAGTCCCCAGGGAAATCCCACTGAAGCTTTCTTT. This gives the protein CASSPQGNPTEAFF.

A word on this clonotype: One end of the junction is discordant with germline, which a read error may explain. The chain couples TRBV3-1 to TRBJ2-6; D is unresolved. This CDR3 is built from 14 residues. Per germline, CDR1 LGHDT and CDR2 YNNKEL (reference sequence). CDR3 DNA sequence: TGTGCCAACAGCCAACGCTCTGGGGCCAACGTCCTGACTTTC. Amino acids: CANSQRSGANVLTF.

This clonotype was recorded a few times. The V and J genes are TRBV2 and TRBJ2-5; TRBD2 aligns across 10 bases. The CDR3 has 15 residues. J gave up 11 bases and V 5 bases, and 14 bases lay outside the gene matches. Germline CDR1 and CDR2: SNHLY and FYNNEI. The CDR3 region has the DNA TGTGCCAGCAGTTTCGCTAGCGGGGGTAGTAATGAGCAGTACTTC. This encodes CASSFASGGSNEQYF.

V gene TRBV12-3 or TRBV12-4 combines with J gene TRBJ2-5; D perhaps matches TRBD2 (5 bases). V was cut by 6 bases and J by 3 bases, with 17 bases left in between. This CDR3 has 15 residues. CDR3 sequence (DNA): TGTGCCAGCAGCCCGGGATTTTCTAACGAAGAGACCCAGTACTTC. Its translation is CASSPGFSNEETQYF.

The chain recombines TRBV14 with TRBJ2-5; 7 nucleotides line up with TRBD1. CDR3 size: 14 residues. Germline V lookup: CDR1 SGHDN, CDR2 FVKESK. V was pared by 3 bases and J by 1 base, with 2 bases of the junction left unmatched. CDR3 in DNA: TGTGCCAGCAGCCATCAGGGGGTCCAAGAGACCCAGTACTTC. Its translation is CASSHQGVQETQYF.

At least ten counts were recorded for this clonotype. The gene calls are TRBV7-2 and TRBJ2-3; the D gene is possibly TRBD2 (5 bases). The V gene lost 5 bases and the J gene lost 6 bases, with 9 bases spanning the gap. CDR1 is SGHTA, CDR2 FQGNSA, per germline. The CDR3 totals 12 residues. The CDR3 here is CASSLRADTQYF. As DNA, the CDR3 is TGTGCCAGCAGCCTGAGGGCGGATACGCAGTATTTT.

The chain recombines TRBV12-3 or TRBV12-4 with TRBJ1-2; D is unresolved. The CDR3 is 15 amino acids. Trimming removed 6 bases at V and 3 bases at J, with 17 bases between. CDR3 residues: CASRPWWRTDYGYTF. The CDR3 DNA reads TGTGCCAGCAGGCCGTGGTGGCGCACCGACTATGGCTACACCTTC.